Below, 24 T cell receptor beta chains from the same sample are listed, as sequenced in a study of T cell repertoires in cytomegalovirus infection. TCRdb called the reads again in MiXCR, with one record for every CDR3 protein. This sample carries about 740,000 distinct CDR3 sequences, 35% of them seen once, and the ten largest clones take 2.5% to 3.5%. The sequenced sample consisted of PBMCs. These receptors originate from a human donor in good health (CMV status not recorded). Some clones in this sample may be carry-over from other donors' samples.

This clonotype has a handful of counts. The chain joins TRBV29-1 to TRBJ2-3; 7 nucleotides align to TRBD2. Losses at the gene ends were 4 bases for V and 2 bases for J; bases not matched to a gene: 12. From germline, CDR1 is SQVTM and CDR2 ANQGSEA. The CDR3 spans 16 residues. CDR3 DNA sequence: TGCAGCGTTGTGGAGCGGCTAGCGGATAACACAGATACGCAGTATTTT. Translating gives CSVVERLADNTDTQYF.

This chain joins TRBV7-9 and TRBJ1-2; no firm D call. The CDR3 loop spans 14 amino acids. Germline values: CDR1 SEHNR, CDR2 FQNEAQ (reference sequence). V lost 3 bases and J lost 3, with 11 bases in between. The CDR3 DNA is TGTGCCAGCAGCTTTGGACTGGATCACTATGGCTACACCTTC. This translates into CASSFGLDHYGYTF.

In nucleotides, the CDR3 is TGTGCCAGCAGCGCTCCGGGACTTCCCAATGAGCAGTTCTTC. Translating it yields CASSAPGLPNEQFF. The gene calls are TRBV7-3 and TRBJ2-1; a possible D gene is TRBD2 (6 bases). The CDR3 spans 14 residues. Germline assignment: CDR1 SGHTA and CDR2 FQGTGA. V was cut by 5 bases and J by 6 bases, with 14 bases left in between.

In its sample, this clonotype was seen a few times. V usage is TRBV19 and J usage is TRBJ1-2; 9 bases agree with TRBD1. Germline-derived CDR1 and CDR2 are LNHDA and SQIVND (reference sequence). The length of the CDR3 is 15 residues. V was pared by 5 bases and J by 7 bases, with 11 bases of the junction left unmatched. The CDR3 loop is CASSLPGQGWTGYTF. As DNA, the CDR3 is TGTGCCAGTAGTCTTCCGGGACAGGGATGGACTGGCTACACCTTC.

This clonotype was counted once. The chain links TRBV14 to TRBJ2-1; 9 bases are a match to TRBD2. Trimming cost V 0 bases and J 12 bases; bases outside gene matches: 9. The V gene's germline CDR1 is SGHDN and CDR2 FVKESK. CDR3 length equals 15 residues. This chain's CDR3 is CASSQESLAGFRQFF. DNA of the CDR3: TGTGCCAGCAGCCAAGAAAGTCTAGCGGGGTTTCGGCAGTTCTTC.

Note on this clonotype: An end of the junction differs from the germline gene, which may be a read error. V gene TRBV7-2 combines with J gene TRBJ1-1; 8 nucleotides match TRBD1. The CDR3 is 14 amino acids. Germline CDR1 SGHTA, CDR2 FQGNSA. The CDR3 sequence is CSSRPQGALTEAFF. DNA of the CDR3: TGTTCCAGCAGACCCCAGGGGGCGCTAACTGAAGCTTTCTTT. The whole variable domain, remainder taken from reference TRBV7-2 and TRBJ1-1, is GAGVSQSPSNKVTEKGKDVELRCDPISGHTALYWYRQSLGQGLEFLIYFQGNSAPDKSGLPSDRFSAERTGGSVSTLTIQRTQQEDSAVYLCSSRPQGALTEAFFGQGTRLTVV.

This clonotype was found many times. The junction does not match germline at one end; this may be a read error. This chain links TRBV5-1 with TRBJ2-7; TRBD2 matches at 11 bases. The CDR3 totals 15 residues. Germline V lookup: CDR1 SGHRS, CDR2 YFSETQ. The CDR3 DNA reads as TGTGCCAGCAGCTTACTAGCGGGGGCCTCCTACGAGCAGTACTTC. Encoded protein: CASSLLAGASYEQYF.

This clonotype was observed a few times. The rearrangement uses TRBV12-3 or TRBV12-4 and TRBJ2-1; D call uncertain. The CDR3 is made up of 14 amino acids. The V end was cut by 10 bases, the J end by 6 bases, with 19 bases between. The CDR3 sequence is CATKSQPQLNEQFF. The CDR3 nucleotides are TGTGCCACCAAGTCCCAGCCCCAGCTCAATGAGCAGTTCTTC.

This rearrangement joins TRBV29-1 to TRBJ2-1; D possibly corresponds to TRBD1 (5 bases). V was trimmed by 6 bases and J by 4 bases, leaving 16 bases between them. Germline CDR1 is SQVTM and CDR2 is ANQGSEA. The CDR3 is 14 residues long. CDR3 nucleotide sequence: TGCAGCGTCCCAAGGGGTGTAAGTTACAATGAGCAGTTCTTC. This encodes CSVPRGVSYNEQFF.

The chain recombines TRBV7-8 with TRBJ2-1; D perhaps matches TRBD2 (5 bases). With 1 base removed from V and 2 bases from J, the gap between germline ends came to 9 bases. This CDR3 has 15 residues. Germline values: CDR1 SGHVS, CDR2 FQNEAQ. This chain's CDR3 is CASSLEGEPYNEQFF. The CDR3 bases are TGTGCCAGCAGCTTAGAGGGAGAACCCTACAATGAGCAGTTCTTC. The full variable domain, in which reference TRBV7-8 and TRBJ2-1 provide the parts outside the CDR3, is GAGVSQSPRYKVAKRGQDVALRCDPISGHVSLFWYQQALGQGPEFLTYFQNEAQLDKSGLPSDRFFAERPEGSVSTLKIQRTQQEDSAVYLCASSLEGEPYNEQFFGPGTRLTVL.

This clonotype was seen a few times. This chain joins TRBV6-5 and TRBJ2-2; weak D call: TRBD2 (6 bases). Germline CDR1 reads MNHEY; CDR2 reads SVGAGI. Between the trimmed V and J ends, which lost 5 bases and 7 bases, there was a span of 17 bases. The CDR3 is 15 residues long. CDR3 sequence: CASSGLAGLNGELFF. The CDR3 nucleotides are TGTGCCAGCAGTGGTCTGGCGGGATTAAACGGGGAGCTGTTTTTT.

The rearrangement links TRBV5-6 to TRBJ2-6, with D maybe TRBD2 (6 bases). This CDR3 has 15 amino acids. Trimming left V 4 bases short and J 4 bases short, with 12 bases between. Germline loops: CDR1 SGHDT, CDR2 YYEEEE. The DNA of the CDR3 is TGTGCCAGCAGCCGCGGGACTCTCGGGGCCAACGTCCTGACTTTC. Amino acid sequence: CASSRGTLGANVLTF.

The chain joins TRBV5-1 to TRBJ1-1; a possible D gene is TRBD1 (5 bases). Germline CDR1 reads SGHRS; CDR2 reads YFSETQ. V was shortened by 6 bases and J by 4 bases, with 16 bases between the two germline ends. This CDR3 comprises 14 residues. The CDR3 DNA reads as TGCGCCAGCACTGGCGGGGGTTCGGGCACTGAAGCTTTCTTT. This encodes CASTGGGSGTEAFF.

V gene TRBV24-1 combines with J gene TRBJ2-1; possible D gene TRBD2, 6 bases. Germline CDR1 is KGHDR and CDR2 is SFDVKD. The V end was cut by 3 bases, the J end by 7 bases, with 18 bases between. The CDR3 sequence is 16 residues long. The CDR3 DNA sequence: TGTGCCACCAGTGATCCATACCGGGCCCGGGGGAATGAGCAGTTCTTC. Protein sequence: CATSDPYRARGNEQFF.

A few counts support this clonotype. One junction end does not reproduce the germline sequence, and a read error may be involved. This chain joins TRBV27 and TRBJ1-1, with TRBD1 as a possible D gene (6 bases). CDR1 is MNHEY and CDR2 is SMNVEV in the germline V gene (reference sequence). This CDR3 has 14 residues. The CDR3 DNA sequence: TGTGCCAGCAGTCTATCGCGTCAGGGACACGAAGCTTTCTTT. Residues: CASSLSRQGHEAFF.

The CDR3 nucleotides read TGTGCCAGCAGTTACAGAGGAGGCGTTAGTGAGCAGTTCTTC. Residues: CASSYRGGVSEQFF. V usage is TRBV6-2 or TRBV6-3 and J usage is TRBJ2-1; perhaps TRBD2 as D (5 bases). Trimming removed 2 bases from V and 9 bases from J, with 14 bases in between. The germline V gene has CDR1 MNHEY and CDR2 SVGEGT. CDR3 length: 14 residues.

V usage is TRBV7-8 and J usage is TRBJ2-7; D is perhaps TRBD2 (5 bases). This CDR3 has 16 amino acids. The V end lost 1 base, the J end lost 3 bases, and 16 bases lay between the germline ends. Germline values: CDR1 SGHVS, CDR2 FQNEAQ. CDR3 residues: CASSLVLRGSHYEQYF. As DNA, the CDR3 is TGTGCCAGCAGCTTAGTACTGAGAGGGAGCCACTACGAGCAGTACTTC.

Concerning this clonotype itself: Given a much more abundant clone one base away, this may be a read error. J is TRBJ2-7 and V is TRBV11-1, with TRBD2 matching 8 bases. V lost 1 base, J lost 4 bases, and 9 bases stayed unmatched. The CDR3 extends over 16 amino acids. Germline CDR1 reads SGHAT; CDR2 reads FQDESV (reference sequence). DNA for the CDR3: TGTGCCAGCAGCTTAGGCAATAGCGGGGACGAATACGAGCAGTACTTC. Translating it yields CASSLGNSGDEYEQYF.

In DNA, the CDR3 is TGTGCCAGCGGCCGAGGGGAGTATTCACCCCTCCACTTT. This translates into CASGRGEYSPLHF. V usage is TRBV6-2 or TRBV6-3 and J usage is TRBJ1-6; D possibly corresponds to TRBD1 (5 bases). CDR1 is MNHEY, CDR2 SVGEGT, per germline. The CDR3 covers 13 residues. V was shortened by 8 bases and J by 8 bases, with 13 bases between the two germline ends.

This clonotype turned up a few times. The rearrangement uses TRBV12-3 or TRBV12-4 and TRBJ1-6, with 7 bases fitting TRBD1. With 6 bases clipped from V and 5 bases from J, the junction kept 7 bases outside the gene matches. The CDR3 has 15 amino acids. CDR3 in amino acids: CASSPGGSDNSPLHF. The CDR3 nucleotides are TGTGCCAGCAGCCCAGGGGGGTCGGATAATTCACCCCTCCACTTT.

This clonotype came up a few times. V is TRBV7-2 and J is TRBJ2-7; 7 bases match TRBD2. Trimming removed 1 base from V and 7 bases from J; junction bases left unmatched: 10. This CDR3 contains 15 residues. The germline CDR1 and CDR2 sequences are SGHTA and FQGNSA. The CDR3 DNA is TGTGCCAGCAGCTTAGAGGCTAGCGGTATAGGAGAGCAGTACTTC. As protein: CASSLEASGIGEQYF.

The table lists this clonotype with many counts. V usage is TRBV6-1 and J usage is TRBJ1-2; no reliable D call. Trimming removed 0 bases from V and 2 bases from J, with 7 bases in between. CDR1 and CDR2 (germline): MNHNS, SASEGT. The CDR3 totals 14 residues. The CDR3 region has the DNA TGTGCCAGCAGTGAAGCAGGGCGGAACTATGGCTACACCTTC. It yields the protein CASSEAGRNYGYTF.

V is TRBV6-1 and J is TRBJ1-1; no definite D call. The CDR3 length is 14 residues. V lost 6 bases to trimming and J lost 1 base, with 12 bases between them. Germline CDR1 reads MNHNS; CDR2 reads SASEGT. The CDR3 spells CASSSAGPNTEAFF. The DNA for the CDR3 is TGTGCCAGCAGCTCCGCAGGACCGAACACTGAAGCTTTCTTT.

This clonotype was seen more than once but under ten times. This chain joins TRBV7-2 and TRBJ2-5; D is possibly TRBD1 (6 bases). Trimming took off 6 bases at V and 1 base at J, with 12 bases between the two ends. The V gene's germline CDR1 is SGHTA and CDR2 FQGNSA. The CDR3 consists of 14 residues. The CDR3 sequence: CASSSDRIQETQYF. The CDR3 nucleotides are TGTGCCAGCAGTTCAGACAGGATCCAAGAGACCCAGTACTTC.